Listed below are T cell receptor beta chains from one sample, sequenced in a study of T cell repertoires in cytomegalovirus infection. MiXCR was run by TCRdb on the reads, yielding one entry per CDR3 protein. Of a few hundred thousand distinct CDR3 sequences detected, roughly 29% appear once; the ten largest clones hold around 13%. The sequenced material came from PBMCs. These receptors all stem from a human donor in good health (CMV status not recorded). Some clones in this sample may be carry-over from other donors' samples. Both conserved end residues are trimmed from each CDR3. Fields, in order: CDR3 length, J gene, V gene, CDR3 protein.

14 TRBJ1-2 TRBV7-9 ASSLDSTGSTRGYT
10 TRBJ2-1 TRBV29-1 SVSSSGNEQF
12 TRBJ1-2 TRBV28 ARSLDGPNYGYT
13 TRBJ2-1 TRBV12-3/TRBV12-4 ASTNSGRGRNEQF
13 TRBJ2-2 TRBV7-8 ASRTRTTYTGELF
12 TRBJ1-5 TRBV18 ASSPDERNQPQH
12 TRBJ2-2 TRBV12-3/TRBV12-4 ASSSGGIAGELF
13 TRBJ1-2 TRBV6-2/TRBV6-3 ASLLPGQGSYGYT
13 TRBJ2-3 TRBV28 ASSPGTGTPDTQY
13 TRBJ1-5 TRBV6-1 ASKREADSNQPQH
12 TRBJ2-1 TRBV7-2 ASSPMTSGGEQF
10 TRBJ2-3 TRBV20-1 SASRGADTQY
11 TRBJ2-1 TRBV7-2 ASSLVQVAEQF
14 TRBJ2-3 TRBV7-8 ASSLASLTSADTQY
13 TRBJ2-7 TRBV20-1 SASRGLAGGYEQY
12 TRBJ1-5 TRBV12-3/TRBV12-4 ASSFGRGRQPQH
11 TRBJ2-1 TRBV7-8 ASSLALAVEQF
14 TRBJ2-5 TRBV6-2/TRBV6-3 ASSHSGTSGQETQY
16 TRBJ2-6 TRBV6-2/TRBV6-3 ASSARRQGATGANVLT
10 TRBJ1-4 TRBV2 ASRDSGEKLF
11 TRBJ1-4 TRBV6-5 ASSWGGREKLF
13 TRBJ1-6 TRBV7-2 ASSLGGQTNSPLH
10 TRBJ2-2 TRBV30 AWGRNTGELF
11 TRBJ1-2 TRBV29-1 SVEDRGSYGYT
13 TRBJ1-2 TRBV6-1 ASRRRQGIKGGYT
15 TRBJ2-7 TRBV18 ASSPMGLAGGGSEQY
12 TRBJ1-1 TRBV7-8 ASSTGQGWTEAF
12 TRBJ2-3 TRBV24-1 ATSGAGGPDTQY
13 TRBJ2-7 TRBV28 ASTLELAGSFEQY
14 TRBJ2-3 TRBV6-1 ASRFTGTLSADTQY
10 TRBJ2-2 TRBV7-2 ASSFGNGELF
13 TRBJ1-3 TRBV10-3 AIRRTVNSGNTIY
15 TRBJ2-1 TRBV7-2 ASSLVGSGSSYNEQF
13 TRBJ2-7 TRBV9 ASSVVDSQPYEQY
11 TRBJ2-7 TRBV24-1 ATSASDSYEQY
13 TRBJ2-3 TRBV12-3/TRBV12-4 ASSPLAGATGTQY
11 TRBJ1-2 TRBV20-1 SARDATGYGYT
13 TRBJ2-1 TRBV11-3 ASSLHGRTSNEQF
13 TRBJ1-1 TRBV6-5 ASSTNRGRWTEAF
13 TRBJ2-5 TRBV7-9 ASITTSGRKETQY
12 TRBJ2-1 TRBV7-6 ASSRPDSYNEQF
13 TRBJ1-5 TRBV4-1 ASSQGTGSNQPQH
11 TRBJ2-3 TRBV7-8 ASSLGRKDTQY
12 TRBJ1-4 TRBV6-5 ASSHQGSPEKLF
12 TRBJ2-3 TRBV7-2 ASSSTGKTDTQY
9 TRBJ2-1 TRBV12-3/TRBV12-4 ASSLVIEQF
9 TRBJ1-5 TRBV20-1 SASSTGPQH
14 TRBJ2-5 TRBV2 ASSRRTGSDQETQY
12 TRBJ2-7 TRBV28 ASSSGQITYEQY
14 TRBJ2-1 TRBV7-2 ASSLLTGTGTTEQF
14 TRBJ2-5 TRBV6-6 ASSYPEVVRGETQY
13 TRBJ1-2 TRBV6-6 ASSYSRGVNYGYT
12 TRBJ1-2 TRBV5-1 ASSLEAGTGGYT
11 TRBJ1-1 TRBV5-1 ASRGTTTTEAF
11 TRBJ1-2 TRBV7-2 ASSLVGSYGYT
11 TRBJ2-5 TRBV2 ASRGTRQETQY
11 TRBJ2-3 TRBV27 ASSPRWGDTQY
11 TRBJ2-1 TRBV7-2 ASSPGLVGEQF
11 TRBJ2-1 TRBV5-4 ASSLGGMGEQF